This T cell receptor (beta chain) was identified in a study of neurological immune-mediated disorders (dated by TCRdb to about 2019). Study-wide context: Using UMI-based sequencing, the study compared peripheral blood TCR-beta repertoires from patients with HTLV-I-associated myelopathy (HAM/TSP), patients with multiple sclerosis, and healthy controls. Of the approximately 70 subjects in the cohort, about 14 were HAM/TSP patients, approximately 35 were multiple sclerosis patients, and 20 were healthy controls. The 106 TCR-beta libraries included longitudinal samples, technical triplicates and paired sorted CD4+ and CD8+ T-cell subsets alongside PBMC samples. Longitudinal HAM/TSP and healthy donors were sampled at 3 time-points each (roughly 3-40 month intervals). Results and caveats for the whole study, not just this receptor: No identical CDR3 amino acid sequences were found to be shared among expanded clones across subjects, suggesting that TCR-beta repertoires were private in all groups. TCR clonal expansion was highest in HAM/TSP patients and lowest in MS patients, with MS patients falling below even healthy controls.

Interpreted using the paper, the time point label stands for: longitudinal time-point 1 (baseline). For unsorted PBMC libraries, 2 million PBMCs were used after storage in RNAlater at -80 degrees C until RNA extraction. Peripheral blood underwent Ficoll-Hypaque density gradient centrifugation to isolate PBMCs, which were then cryopreserved in liquid nitrogen. Worth noting for this clonotype: Its specific antigen is unknown. The input lacks base qualities; no much larger clone sits a single base away.

cDNA synthesis used template-switch 5'RACE with a primer carrying a 10-nucleotide random unique molecular identifier tagging each TCR transcript. Every sequencing run yielded over 170 million TCR-beta sequences covering 15-18 subjects. The RNeasy kit was used for extraction of total RNA. The KAPA Real-time Library Amplification kit was used to amplify TCR-beta VDJ regions with primers for the TCR constant region and the 5'RACE anchor. A first PCR added sample indexes and Illumina adaptors, after which a second PCR increased the library yield. After Ampure bead purification, the TCR product of roughly 650 bp was size-selected on a 2% E-gel SizeSelection system. Before pooling, libraries had their quality checked on a Bioanalyzer, their concentration measured with Qubit, and their quantity determined with the Kapa Library Quantification kit. An Illumina HiSeq 2500 was used to sequence the libraries paired-end at 2 x 150 bp. To increase sequence diversity, 25-30% phiX was spiked into each library pool. The study's processing was this. Quality-filtered reads were processed with the UMI-based MiGEC pipeline, which removed over 75% of raw TCR sequences during error correction. VDJ genes were aligned to IMGT germline references, and clonotypes were defined by unique CDR3 amino acid sequence plus V-J genes. Clonal expansion, Shannon diversity and CDR3 relatedness (CalcPairwiseDistances, ClusterSamples) were evaluated with VDJtools, and phylogenetic trees were built with CLCbio workbench. Using coefficient-of-variation modelling across technical triplicates, the study counted a clone as expanded if it had at least 8 unique UMIs. TCRdb ran its own pipeline on the public reads, namely fastp trimming at Q25 and MiXCR clone calling, and kept in-frame beta chains. Every entry covers one CDR3 protein and lists the most common genes and DNA from its rows. TCRdb's processing, not the authors' own work, is the source of the V and J calls. This sample is represented by tens of thousands of distinct CDR3 sequences; roughly 13% of them were singletons. Around 4.3% of the sample rests with the top ten.

From the cysteine up to the phenylalanine, the CDR3 has a length of 13 residues. Only CDR3 DNA remains: 39 bases, in frame from the first base. At the junction V is shortened by 0 bases and J by 8 bases, with 13 bases in between. The germline V gene (reference sequence) supplies CDR1 DFQATT and CDR2 SNEGSKA. The sample was PBMCs. This sequence originates from a female donor with HTLV-1-associated myelopathy (HAM/TSP). The chain is made from TRBV20-1 and TRBJ1-2; no confident D gene assignment can be made. The CDR3 protein sequence reads: CSARDLQGNGYTF. The nucleotide sequence is TGCAGTGCTAGAGATCTTCAAGGGAACGGCTACACCTTC.